The sequence of this TCR beta chain was determined in a study of shared clonotypes between healthy human individuals. The wider study: The cohort comprised a couple of women and a few men. Their ages spanned 18 to 49 years.

The protocol was immunoSEQ multiplex PCR, while the TCRdb copy is restricted to in-frame clones and leaves out a portion. The sample shows about 600,000 clones, around 97% of them seen only once. Donors included only healthy HIV-negative adults lacking recent acute infections or vaccinations. From CD4+ cells came CD45RA+ naive and CD45RA-negative memory subsets. Germline loops: CDR1 SGHAT, CDR2 FQNNGV. The length of the CDR3 is 13 residues. Overall study findings and caveats: Blood was the sole source, and tissue repertoires probably differ.

Notes on this clone: The antigen remains unidentified. A junction end diverges from the germline sequence, so it may reflect a read error.

J is TRBJ2-3 and V is TRBV11-2, with a weak D call TRBD2 (6 bases). This receptor was obtained from a woman in her twenties or thirties in good health. Sequences were obtained from naive CD4+ T cells sorted from blood. As for subset: CD45RA+ positively selected. The CDR3 here is CASTLGGLDTQYF. The CDR3 nucleotides are TGTGCCAGCACCTTAGGAGGGTTAGATACGCAGTATTTT.